The 21 T cell receptor beta chains listed next were all sequenced from one sample in a study of blood T cell repertoires in COVID-19. Sequencing used immunoSEQ multiplex PCR; TCRdb keeps in-frame clones, though not all of them. The table shows 250,000 to 300,000 clones, with approximately 90% occurring only once. Source material: peripheral blood. Receptors originate from a woman in her 30s with COVID-19, enrolled during active disease.

V is TRBV5-4 and J is TRBJ2-5; 8 positions agree with TRBD1. V lost 0 bases and J lost 3; bases outside the gene matches: 1. The CDR3 extends over 14 amino acids. Germline V gene data show CDR1 as SGHNT and CDR2 as YYREEE (reference sequence). CDR3 DNA: TGTGCCAGCAGCTTGGAGGACAGGGAAGAGACCCAGTACTTC. It is translated as CASSLEDREETQYF.

The chain recombines TRBV9 with TRBJ1-4, with TRBD1 identical over 8 bases. The CDR3 extends over 17 amino acids. The J segment lost 2 bases and the V segment lost 4 bases, leaving 10 bases of the junction unmatched. In germline, CDR1 is SGDLS, CDR2 YYNGEE. CDR3 in amino acids: CASSISDRVGTNEKLFF. CDR3 nucleotides: TGTGCCAGCAGCATATCGGACAGGGTGGGGACTAATGAAAAACTGTTTTTT.

This chain links TRBV29-1 with TRBJ2-5, with 9 bases fitting TRBD2. This CDR3 region has 15 residues. CDR1 is SQVTM, CDR2 ANQGSEA, per germline. The trim removed 4 bases at V and 1 base at J, leaving 7 bases unmatched. CDR3 residues: CSVVAGVSRQETQYF. CDR3 DNA: TGCAGCGTTGTAGCGGGAGTGTCACGCCAAGAGACCCAGTACTTC.

This chain joins TRBV19 and TRBJ1-2; TRBD1 matches 10 bases. Trimming took 5 bases from V and 4 from J; bases not matched to a gene: 10. The CDR3 length is 16 residues. CDR1 is LNHDA, CDR2 SQIVND, per germline (reference sequence). CDR3 DNA: TGTGCCAGTAGTCCCCCCGACAGGGGGCGAATCTATGGCTACACCTTC. This sequence encodes CASSPPDRGRIYGYTF.

The chain combines TRBV14 with TRBJ2-1, with TRBD2 matching over 11 bases. The V gene's germline CDR1 is SGHDN and CDR2 FVKESK. The CDR3 loop spans 15 amino acids. Trimming took 4 bases from V and 4 from J; bases not matched to a gene: 3. CDR3 sequence: CASSPLAGGYNEQFF. CDR3 in DNA: TGTGCCAGCAGCCCCCTAGCGGGAGGATACAATGAGCAGTTCTTC. Based on the CDR3 plus reference TRBV14 and TRBJ2-1, the full variable domain is EAGVTQFPSHSVIEKGQTVTLRCDPISGHDNLYWYRRVMGKEIKFLLHFVKESKQDESGMPNNRFLAERTGGTYSTLKVQPAELEDSGVYFCASSPLAGGYNEQFFGPGTRLTVL.

The V call is TRBV4-2, the J call TRBJ2-2, with D uncertain. Germline-derived CDR1 and CDR2 are LGHNA and YNFKEQ. There are 17 residues in the CDR3. V gave up 2 bases and J gave up 0 bases, with 13 bases separating them. CDR3 residues: CASSQLTGIANTGELFF. The CDR3 DNA sequence: TGTGCCAGCAGCCAATTGACTGGCATTGCGAACACCGGGGAGCTGTTTTTT.

The chain combines TRBV30 with TRBJ2-7; D might be TRBD2 (6 bases). The V gene lost 3 bases and the J gene lost 4 bases, with 16 bases spanning the gap. The germline V gene has CDR1 GTSNPN and CDR2 SVGIG (reference sequence). This CDR3 has 14 amino acids. CDR3 sequence (DNA): TGTGCCTGGAGCGCCGGGACTGCCTATTACGAGCAGTACTTC. As protein: CAWSAGTAYYEQYF.

The chain combines TRBV18 with TRBJ2-7, with 10 positions matching TRBD1. CDR3 length: 15 amino acids. The V segment lost 6 bases and the J segment 2 bases; nucleotides outside the gene matches: 7. Looked up from germline, CDR1 is KGHSH and CDR2 is LQKENI. The CDR3 loop reads CASSQTGGTPYEQYF. CDR3 nucleotide sequence: TGTGCCAGCTCGCAGACAGGGGGCACTCCCTACGAGCAGTACTTC.

The chain recombines TRBV3-1 (or the pseudogene TRBV3-2) with TRBJ2-2; perhaps TRBD2 as D (5 bases). V lost 0 bases and J 2 bases, leaving 7 bases between the germline ends. There are 15 residues in the CDR3. The germline V gene has CDR1 LGHDT and CDR2 YNNKEL (reference sequence). The DNA of the CDR3 is TGTGCCAGCAGCCAAGACAGGACTAACACCGGGGAGCTGTTTTTT. Its protein product is CASSQDRTNTGELFF.

This rearrangement joins TRBV11-2 to TRBJ2-1; 9 bases are a match to TRBD1. The CDR3 has 15 amino acids. The germline gives CDR1 SGHAT, CDR2 FQNNGV. The V segment lost 2 bases and the J segment 6 bases; nucleotides outside the gene matches: 5. The CDR3 region is CASSLMGQGGNEQFF. The CDR3 nucleotides read TGTGCCAGCAGCTTAATGGGACAGGGTGGCAATGAGCAGTTCTTC.

The chain couples TRBV28 to TRBJ1-2; D remains unclear. V shed 2 bases and J shed 8 bases, with 21 bases lying between them. In germline, CDR1 is MDHEN, CDR2 SYDVKM. This CDR3 comprises 16 residues. The DNA for the CDR3 is TGTGCCAGCAGTTTAAATGGTTTAGGTCAGGCCGGAGGCTACACCTTC. Its translation: CASSLNGLGQAGGYTF.

The chain carries TRBV28 and TRBJ1-2; a weak D match, TRBD1 (6 bases). The CDR3 loop spans 14 amino acids. V shed 6 bases and J shed 3 bases, with 14 bases lying between them. Germline V lookup: CDR1 MDHEN, CDR2 SYDVKM. The CDR3 region is CASRGGGVYYGYTF. In nucleotides, the CDR3 is TGTGCCAGCAGGGGAGGGGGAGTATACTATGGCTACACCTTC.

This chain uses TRBV4-1 with TRBJ1-1, with 8 positions matching TRBD1. Germline-derived CDR1 and CDR2 are MGHRA and YSYEKL. CDR3 size: 16 residues. The V segment lost 0 bases and the J segment 6 bases; nucleotides outside the gene matches: 9. CDR3 sequence reads: CASSQDRAGGGPEAFF. DNA for the CDR3: TGCGCCAGCAGCCAAGATCGCGCAGGGGGCGGGCCTGAAGCTTTCTTT.

In nucleotides, the CDR3 is TGCGCCAGCAGCCAAGATCCCAGTCTCGTGTACGAGCAGTACTTC. It is translated as CASSQDPSLVYEQYF. V usage is TRBV4-1 and J usage is TRBJ2-7; D not certain. The CDR3 has 15 residues. Trimming took 0 bases from V and 4 from J, leaving 13 bases between them. Germline CDR1 is MGHRA and CDR2 is YSYEKL.

The count of this clone is one. The chain has TRBV7-9 and TRBJ2-1; D is ambiguous. The CDR3 length is 13 residues. Trimming took off 1 base at V and 9 bases at J, with 10 bases between the two ends. Germline-derived CDR1 and CDR2 are SEHNR and FQNEAQ (reference sequence). This CDR3 is CASSLGGPSEQFF. The CDR3 nucleotides read TGTGCCAGCAGCTTAGGTGGGCCGTCTGAGCAGTTCTTC.

The chain employs TRBV30 and TRBJ2-7, with 7 bases identical to TRBD1. V shed 0 bases and J 2 bases; nucleotides not matched to a gene: 7. The CDR3 runs 15 residues. CDR1 is GTSNPN and CDR2 is SVGIG in the germline V gene (reference sequence). The CDR3: CAWSVWTGSPYEQYF. The CDR3 nucleotides read TGTGCCTGGAGTGTTTGGACAGGTTCTCCCTACGAGCAGTACTTC.

The chain employs TRBV11-3 and TRBJ2-7, with D possibly matching TRBD2 (5 bases). The CDR3 has 13 residues. The V gene's germline CDR1 is SGHNT and CDR2 YENEEA. The V and J ends lost 5 bases and 3 bases respectively, with 11 bases between them. The CDR3 DNA reads as TGTGCCAGCAGCCCCCGCGAGGGCTACGAGCAGTACTTC. It specifies CASSPREGYEQYF.

V is TRBV3-1 (or the pseudogene TRBV3-2) and J is TRBJ2-1, with 9 bases aligning to TRBD1. CDR3 length: 13 amino acids. J lost 8 bases, V lost 4 bases, and 3 bases had no gene match. Per the germline V gene, CDR1 is LGHDT and CDR2 is YNNKEL (reference sequence). The CDR3 sequence is CASSRDRGDEQFF. The CDR3 DNA follows: TGTGCCAGCAGCCGCGACAGGGGGGATGAGCAGTTCTTC.

This rearrangement joins TRBV7-8 to TRBJ2-1, with D perhaps matching TRBD2 (6 bases). The CDR3 is 15 amino acids. Germline V gene lookup returns CDR1 SGHVS and CDR2 FQNEAQ. Between the trimmed V and J ends, which lost 5 bases and 13 bases, there was a span of 24 bases. CDR3 sequence reads: CASSPSGSSGGNQFF. CDR3 bases: TGTGCCAGCAGCCCCTCTGGTAGCAGCGGAGGGAATCAGTTCTTC. The variable domain in full, completed from reference TRBV7-8 and TRBJ2-1, reads GAGVSQSPRYKVAKRGQDVALRCDPISGHVSLFWYQQALGQGPEFLTYFQNEAQLDKSGLPSDRFFAERPEGSVSTLKIQRTQQEDSAVYLCASSPSGSSGGNQFFGPGTRLTVL.

V usage is TRBV7-2 and J usage is TRBJ2-1, with 7 bases matching TRBD1. The CDR3 extends over 17 amino acids. Germline loops: CDR1 SGHTA, CDR2 FQGNSA. Trimming took 3 bases from V and 6 from J; bases not matched to a gene: 14. Here the CDR3 DNA reads TGTGCCAGCAGCTTTCCTCCGACAGGGACATCGATCAATGAGCAGTTCTTC. It is translated as CASSFPPTGTSINEQFF.

The J gene is TRBJ1-5, the V gene TRBV4-1; a weak D match, TRBD1 (6 bases). Germline CDR1 and CDR2: MGHRA and YSYEKL. This CDR3 comprises 15 residues. Trimming took off 1 base at V and 8 bases at J, with 15 bases between the two ends. The DNA for the CDR3 is TGCGCCAGCAGCCAAGGGCAGGGGTATCGGGAGCCCCAGCATTTT. Translating it yields CASSQGQGYREPQHF.